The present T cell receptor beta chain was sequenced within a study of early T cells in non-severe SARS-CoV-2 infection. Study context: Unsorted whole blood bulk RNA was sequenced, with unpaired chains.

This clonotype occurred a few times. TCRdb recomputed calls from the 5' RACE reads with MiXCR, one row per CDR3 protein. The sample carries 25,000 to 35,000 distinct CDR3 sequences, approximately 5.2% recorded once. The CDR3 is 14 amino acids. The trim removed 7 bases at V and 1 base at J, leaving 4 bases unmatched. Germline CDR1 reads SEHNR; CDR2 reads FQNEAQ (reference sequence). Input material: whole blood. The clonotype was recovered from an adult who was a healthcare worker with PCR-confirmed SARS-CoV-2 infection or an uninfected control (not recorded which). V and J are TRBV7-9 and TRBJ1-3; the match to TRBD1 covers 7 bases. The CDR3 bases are TGTGCCAGCACCCCCAGGGGGTCTGGAAACACCATATATTTT. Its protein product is CASTPRGSGNTIYF.